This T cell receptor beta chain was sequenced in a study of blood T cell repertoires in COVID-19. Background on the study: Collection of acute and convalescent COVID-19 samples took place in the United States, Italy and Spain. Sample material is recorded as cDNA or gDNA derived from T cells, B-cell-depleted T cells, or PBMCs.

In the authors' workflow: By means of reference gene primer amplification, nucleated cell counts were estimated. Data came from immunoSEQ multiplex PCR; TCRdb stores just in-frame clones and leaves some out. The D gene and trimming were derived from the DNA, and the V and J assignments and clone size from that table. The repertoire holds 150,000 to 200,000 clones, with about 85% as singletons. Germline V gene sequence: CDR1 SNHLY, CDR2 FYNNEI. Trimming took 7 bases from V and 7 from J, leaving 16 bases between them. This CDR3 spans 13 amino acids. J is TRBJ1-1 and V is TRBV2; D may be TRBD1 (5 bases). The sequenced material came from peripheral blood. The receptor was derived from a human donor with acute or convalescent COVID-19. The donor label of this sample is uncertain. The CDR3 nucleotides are TGTGCCAGCACCGGTCAGGGAACCGGTGAAGCTTTCTTT. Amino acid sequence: CASTGQGTGEAFF.